These 26 T cell receptor beta chains share one sample of origin, sequenced in a study of shared clonotypes between healthy human individuals. Generated by immunoSEQ multiplex PCR, the TCRdb table keeps only in-frame clones and is missing some. The sample yields around 1,900,000 clones, 80% to 95% seen once. Naive CD8 cells comprised CD45RO-negative, CCR7-positively selected cells, excluding terminally differentiated effector memory CD45RA+ cells. The source material was naive CD8+ T cells from PBMCs. These receptors were collected from a man between 18 and 35 years old in good health. Some clones in this sample may be carry-over from other donors' samples.

The chain links TRBV6-4 to TRBJ2-3; 13 bases map to TRBD2. This CDR3 has 15 amino acids. Per the germline V gene, CDR1 is MRHNA and CDR2 is SNTAGT. Unmatched junction bases numbered 4, after V lost 5 bases and J lost 5 bases. CDR3 sequence reads: CASSRTSGRGDTQYF. CDR3 nucleotide sequence: TGTGCCAGCAGTCGGACTAGCGGGAGAGGAGATACGCAGTATTTT.

The chain joins TRBV19 to TRBJ2-1; maybe TRBD2 (5 bases). Germline CDR1 reads LNHDA; CDR2 reads SQIVND (reference sequence). V was pared by 5 bases and J by 8 bases, with 16 bases between. CDR3 length: 14 amino acids. For the CDR3, the DNA is TGTGCCAGTAGTGCCCTTAAGAGGGCGGATGAGCAGTTCTTC. Its protein is CASSALKRADEQFF.

The chain has TRBV27 and TRBJ1-1, with D possibly being TRBD1 (5 bases). The germline gives CDR1 MNHEY, CDR2 SMNVEV (reference sequence). This CDR3 has 14 residues. V lost 5 bases and J lost 11, with 21 bases in between. DNA of the CDR3: TGTGCCAGCAGTCCCAGGCCAGGGTGGTCGATGGCTTTCTTT. Protein product: CASSPRPGWSMAFF.

The genes are TRBV30 and TRBJ1-2, with D possibly TRBD1 on 5 matching bases. The V gene's germline CDR1 is GTSNPN and CDR2 SVGIG (reference sequence). This CDR3 spans 12 amino acids. The V end lost 6 bases, the J end lost 2 bases, and 10 bases lay between the germline ends. CDR3 nucleotide sequence: TGTGCCTGTAACCGGGACAACTATGGCTACACCTTC. It codes for CACNRDNYGYTF.

The V call is TRBV9, the J call TRBJ1-4; 10 bases match TRBD1. J was trimmed by 8 bases and V by 2 bases; bases with no gene match: 6. This CDR3 contains 15 residues. The V gene's germline CDR1 is SGDLS and CDR2 YYNGEE. The CDR3 spells CASSVRDRGGEKLFF. CDR3 DNA sequence: TGTGCCAGCAGCGTCCGGGACAGGGGCGGCGAAAAACTGTTTTTT. Full variable domain (remainder filled in from reference TRBV9 and TRBJ1-4): DSGVTQTPKHLITATGQRVTLRCSPRSGDLSVYWYQQSLDQGLQFLIQYYNGEERAKGNILERFSAQQFPDLHSELNLSSLELGDSALYFCASSVRDRGGEKLFFGSGTQLSVL.

This chain links TRBV28 with TRBJ2-5; possibly TRBD1 for D (5 bases). The V gene's germline CDR1 is MDHEN and CDR2 SYDVKM. Trimming stripped 4 bases from V and 2 bases from J, with 14 bases between. This CDR3 spans 15 amino acids. CDR3: CASSSPRAVQETQYF. As DNA, the CDR3 is TGTGCCAGCAGTTCACCCAGGGCCGTACAAGAGACCCAGTACTTC. Based on the CDR3 plus reference TRBV28 and TRBJ2-5, the full variable domain is DVKVTQSSRYLVKRTGEKVFLECVQDMDHENMFWYRQDPGLGLRLIYFSYDVKMKEKGDIPEGYSVSREKKERFSLILESASTNQTSMYLCASSSPRAVQETQYFGPGTRLLVL.

The chain couples TRBV2 to TRBJ2-7; TRBD2 is a possible D gene (5 bases). Germline CDR1 reads SNHLY; CDR2 reads FYNNEI. The CDR3 length is 15 residues. Trimming left V 6 bases short and J 0 bases short, with 15 bases between. CDR3 DNA sequence: TGTGCCAGCAGCGAGACTACCCAGAGCTCCTACGAGCAGTACTTC. It is translated as CASSETTQSSYEQYF.

Note on this clone: A read error may produce the germline difference seen at one junction end. The chain uses TRBV14 and TRBJ2-7; 8 bases are shared with TRBD1. The germline V gene encodes CDR1 SGHDN and CDR2 FVKESK. The CDR3 covers 14 residues. The CDR3 DNA is TGTGCCAGCAGCCCACGACAGGGGTCCTACGAGCAGTGCTTC. This sequence encodes CASSPRQGSYEQCF.

The rearrangement uses TRBV11-2 and TRBJ2-1, with 10 bases fitting TRBD2. Germline CDR1 is SGHAT and CDR2 is FQNNGV. There are 15 residues in the CDR3. V trimming: 5 bases; J trimming: 8 bases; junction bases outside the gene matches: 9. The CDR3 DNA is TGTGCCAGCAGCGCTACTCTAGCGGGAGAGGATGAGCAGTTCTTC. It yields the protein CASSATLAGEDEQFF.

This chain links TRBV29-1 with TRBJ2-3; D is unresolved. The CDR3 extends over 11 amino acids. Trimming cost V 3 bases and J 1 base, with 2 bases left between them. Germline values: CDR1 SQVTM, CDR2 ANQGSEA. The CDR3 protein is CSVDGTDTQYF. CDR3 DNA: TGCAGCGTTGACGGCACAGATACGCAGTATTTT.

Regarding this clone: The sample contains more than one DNA sequence encoding this CDR3. The gene calls are TRBV9 and TRBJ2-1; 11 nucleotides match TRBD2. Germline V gene data show CDR1 as SGDLS and CDR2 as YYNGEE. CDR3 length: 14 amino acids. After removal of 0 bases from V and 7 bases from J, the junction contained 0 bases not matched to a gene. CDR3 in amino acids: CASSVVAGGNEQFF. The CDR3 DNA reads as TGTGCCAGCAGCGTAGTAGCGGGAGGGAATGAGCAGTTCTTC.

This sequence joins TRBV18 and TRBJ2-1; 8 bases are a match to TRBD2. CDR3 length equals 15 residues. CDR1 is KGHSH and CDR2 is LQKENI in the germline V gene. After removal of 6 bases from V and 8 bases from J, the junction contained 12 bases not matched to a gene. The CDR3 DNA sequence: TGTGCCAGCTCGCCGGGGAGCGGGAGTCTCTATGAGCAGTTCTTC. Amino acid sequence: CASSPGSGSLYEQFF.

This sequence joins TRBV2 and TRBJ1-1; D unclear. Germline values: CDR1 SNHLY, CDR2 FYNNEI. Trimming pared 1 base from V and 1 base from J, leaving 7 bases between. This CDR3 is 14 amino acids long. CDR3 nucleotides: TGTGCCAGCAGTGAAGAACTAAGGAACACTGAAGCTTTCTTT. Translating gives CASSEELRNTEAFF. Drawing the rest from reference TRBV2 and TRBJ1-1, the complete variable domain is EPEVTQTPSHQVTQMGQEVILRCVPISNHLYFYWYRQILGQKVEFLVSFYNNEISEKSEIFDDQFSVERPDGSNFTLKIRSTKLEDSAMYFCASSEELRNTEAFFGQGTRLTVV.

The chain couples TRBV5-1 to TRBJ1-4; 7 nucleotides align to TRBD1. The junction had 9 bases not matched to a gene; V was cut back by 4 bases and J by 6 bases. This CDR3 comprises 15 residues. Germline V CDR1 and CDR2: SGHRS, YFSETQ. Here the CDR3 reads CASSPYGGTDEKLFF. CDR3 nucleotide sequence: TGCGCCAGCAGCCCTTACGGGGGGACAGATGAAAAACTGTTTTTT.

CDR3 sequence reads: CACDRALYEQYF. Here the CDR3 DNA reads TGTGCCTGCGACAGGGCATTGTACGAGCAGTACTTC. The rearrangement uses TRBV30 and TRBJ2-7; 7 bases match TRBD1. The V and J ends lost 6 bases and 4 bases, in that order; junction bases with no gene match: 6. Germline V gene data show CDR1 as GTSNPN and CDR2 as SVGIG (reference sequence). There are 12 residues in the CDR3.

Comment on this clone: The sample contains more than one DNA sequence encoding this CDR3. This chain links TRBV7-7 with TRBJ2-2, with TRBD1 matching 8 bases. Trimming took 5 bases from V and 1 from J; bases not matched to a gene: 3. CDR1 is SSHAT, CDR2 FNYEAQ, per germline (reference sequence). The CDR3 covers 15 residues. The CDR3 loop is CASSPGTGNTGELFF. The CDR3 DNA reads as TGTGCCAGCAGCCCCGGGACAGGGAACACCGGGGAGCTGTTTTTT.

The rearrangement joins TRBV9 to TRBJ2-7; 7 bases fit TRBD1. This CDR3 spans 16 amino acids. Germline V gene data show CDR1 as SGDLS and CDR2 as YYNGEE. V lost 3 bases, J lost 0 bases, and 9 bases stayed unmatched. The DNA of the CDR3 is TGTGCCAGCAGCGGACCGACAGGGACAAGCTCCTACGAGCAGTACTTC. This codes for CASSGPTGTSSYEQYF. Full variable domain (rest looked up from reference TRBV9 and TRBJ2-7): DSGVTQTPKHLITATGQRVTLRCSPRSGDLSVYWYQQSLDQGLQFLIQYYNGEERAKGNILERFSAQQFPDLHSELNLSSLELGDSALYFCASSGPTGTSSYEQYFGPGTRLTVT.

To note about this clone: This specimen includes other DNA sequences encoding the same CDR3. The chain joins TRBV27 to TRBJ2-7; 10 positions agree with TRBD2. Germline-derived CDR1 and CDR2 are MNHEY and SMNVEV (reference sequence). This CDR3 spans 15 amino acids. Trimming cost V 1 base and J 3 bases; bases outside gene matches: 3. The CDR3 spells CASSLLAGGYYEQYF. DNA for the CDR3: TGTGCCAGCAGTTTATTAGCGGGAGGTTACTACGAGCAGTACTTC.

The chain has TRBV9 and TRBJ2-1; 8 nucleotides align to TRBD2. Losses at the gene ends were 3 bases for V and 3 bases for J; bases not matched to a gene: 5. CDR1 and CDR2 from the germline V gene are SGDLS and YYNGEE. CDR3 length equals 15 residues. The CDR3 reads CASSALTSGYNEQFF. CDR3 nucleotides: TGTGCCAGCAGCGCCCTCACTAGCGGCTACAATGAGCAGTTCTTC. Full variable domain (outside the CDR3, taken from reference TRBV9 and TRBJ2-1): DSGVTQTPKHLITATGQRVTLRCSPRSGDLSVYWYQQSLDQGLQFLIQYYNGEERAKGNILERFSAQQFPDLHSELNLSSLELGDSALYFCASSALTSGYNEQFFGPGTRLTVL.

V usage is TRBV29-1 and J usage is TRBJ2-1, with TRBD1 identical over 12 bases. The CDR3 is 15 amino acids. Germline assignment: CDR1 SQVTM and CDR2 ANQGSEA. J gave up 9 bases and V 2 bases, and 8 bases lay outside the gene matches. The CDR3 loop reads CSVEPGQGARGEQFF. In DNA form, the CDR3 reads TGCAGCGTTGAACCGGGACAGGGGGCGCGGGGTGAGCAGTTCTTC.

The J gene is TRBJ2-5, the V gene TRBV25-1, with unresolved D. Germline V gene lookup returns CDR1 MGHDK and CDR2 SYGVNS. V was shortened by 1 base and J by 9 bases, with 12 bases between the two germline ends. This CDR3 spans 13 amino acids. CDR3 loop: CASSEFTDRAQYF. The CDR3 region has the DNA TGTGCCAGCAGTGAATTTACTGATCGGGCCCAGTACTTC.

In this sample, this clone turned up a few times. V is TRBV5-1 and J is TRBJ1-1; no clear D gene. V lost 3 bases and J 2 bases, leaving 11 bases between the germline ends. Germline CDR1 and CDR2: SGHRS and YFSETQ. CDR3 length: 14 amino acids. The CDR3 DNA is TGCGCCAGCAGCTGGAAGGAGATTAACACTGAAGCTTTCTTT. It is translated as CASSWKEINTEAFF.

CDR3 nucleotides: TGTGCCAGCAGTAACACCCGACAGGGGAACACTGAAGCTTTCTTT. Its protein product is CASSNTRQGNTEAFF. This rearrangement joins TRBV7-2 to TRBJ1-1; 7 positions match TRBD1. V lost 6 bases and J lost 1; bases outside the gene matches: 8. Germline CDR1 SGHTA, CDR2 FQGNSA. The CDR3 totals 15 residues.

This chain connects TRBV5-4 to TRBJ2-2; unclear D gene. V lost 0 bases to trimming and J lost 2 bases, with 5 bases between them. The CDR3 covers 14 residues. From germline, CDR1 is SGHNT and CDR2 YYREEE (reference sequence). The CDR3 coding sequence is TGTGCCAGCAGCTTGGACAGAAACACCGGGGAGCTGTTTTTT. It yields the protein CASSLDRNTGELFF. Combining the CDR3 with reference TRBV5-4 and TRBJ2-2 gives the whole variable domain ETGVTQSPTHLIKTRGQQVTLRCSSQSGHNTVSWYQQALGQGPQFIFQYYREEENGRGNFPPRFSGLQFPNYSSELNVNALELDDSALYLCASSLDRNTGELFFGEGSRLTVL.

The chain has TRBV7-2 and TRBJ1-3, with D possibly matching TRBD1 (5 bases). This CDR3 has 17 residues. Trimming shortened V by 4 bases and J by 0 bases, and 16 bases separated the two germline ends. Germline values: CDR1 SGHTA, CDR2 FQGNSA. The CDR3 region has the DNA TGTGCCAGCAGCTCCGGGGGTCGGGGGTACTCTGGAAACACCATATATTTT. This codes for CASSSGGRGYSGNTIYF.

This chain links TRBV7-6 with TRBJ1-1; tentatively, D is TRBD1 (5 bases). There are 16 residues in the CDR3. Germline CDR1 and CDR2: SGHVS and FNYEAQ. Trimming took 5 bases from V and 3 from J, leaving 19 bases between them. Here the CDR3 DNA reads TGTGCCAGCAGCGCCACCAGGGCTCTGGGGGACACTGAAGCTTTCTTT. Translated: CASSATRALGDTEAFF. Looking up the rest from reference TRBV7-6 and TRBJ1-1 gives the full variable domain: GAGVSQSPRYKVTKRGQDVALRCDPISGHVSLYWYRQALGQGPEFLTYFNYEAQQDKSGLPNDRFSAERPEGSISTLTIQRTEQRDSAMYRCASSATRALGDTEAFFGQGTRLTVV.